One T cell receptor (beta chain) is described in this entry. Its antigen is undetermined. A junction end diverges from the germline sequence, so it may reflect a read error. These data are taken from a study of post-analysis software for immune sequencing data. Unique molecular identifiers featured in each of the TCR beta cDNA libraries. MiXCR, run by TCRdb on the PCR reads, gives a single entry per CDR3 protein. The table includes about 770,000 distinct CDR3 sequences, under 60% detected once. Points from the study as a whole: About five TRBV segments occurring more often in patients than controls included TRBV5-6, TRBV5-1 and TRBV20-1.

There are 14 residues in the CDR3. The germline V gene encodes CDR1 MNHNY and CDR2 SVGAGI (reference sequence). The V gene is TRBV6-6, the J gene TRBJ2-7; unclear D gene. The sequenced sample consisted of blood. The TCR originated in a girl aged 10 to 17 with multiple sclerosis. The CDR3 loop is CAGSYPQQTYEQDF. CDR3 coding DNA: TGTGCCGGCAGTTACCCTCAGCAGACTTACGAGCAGGACTTC.